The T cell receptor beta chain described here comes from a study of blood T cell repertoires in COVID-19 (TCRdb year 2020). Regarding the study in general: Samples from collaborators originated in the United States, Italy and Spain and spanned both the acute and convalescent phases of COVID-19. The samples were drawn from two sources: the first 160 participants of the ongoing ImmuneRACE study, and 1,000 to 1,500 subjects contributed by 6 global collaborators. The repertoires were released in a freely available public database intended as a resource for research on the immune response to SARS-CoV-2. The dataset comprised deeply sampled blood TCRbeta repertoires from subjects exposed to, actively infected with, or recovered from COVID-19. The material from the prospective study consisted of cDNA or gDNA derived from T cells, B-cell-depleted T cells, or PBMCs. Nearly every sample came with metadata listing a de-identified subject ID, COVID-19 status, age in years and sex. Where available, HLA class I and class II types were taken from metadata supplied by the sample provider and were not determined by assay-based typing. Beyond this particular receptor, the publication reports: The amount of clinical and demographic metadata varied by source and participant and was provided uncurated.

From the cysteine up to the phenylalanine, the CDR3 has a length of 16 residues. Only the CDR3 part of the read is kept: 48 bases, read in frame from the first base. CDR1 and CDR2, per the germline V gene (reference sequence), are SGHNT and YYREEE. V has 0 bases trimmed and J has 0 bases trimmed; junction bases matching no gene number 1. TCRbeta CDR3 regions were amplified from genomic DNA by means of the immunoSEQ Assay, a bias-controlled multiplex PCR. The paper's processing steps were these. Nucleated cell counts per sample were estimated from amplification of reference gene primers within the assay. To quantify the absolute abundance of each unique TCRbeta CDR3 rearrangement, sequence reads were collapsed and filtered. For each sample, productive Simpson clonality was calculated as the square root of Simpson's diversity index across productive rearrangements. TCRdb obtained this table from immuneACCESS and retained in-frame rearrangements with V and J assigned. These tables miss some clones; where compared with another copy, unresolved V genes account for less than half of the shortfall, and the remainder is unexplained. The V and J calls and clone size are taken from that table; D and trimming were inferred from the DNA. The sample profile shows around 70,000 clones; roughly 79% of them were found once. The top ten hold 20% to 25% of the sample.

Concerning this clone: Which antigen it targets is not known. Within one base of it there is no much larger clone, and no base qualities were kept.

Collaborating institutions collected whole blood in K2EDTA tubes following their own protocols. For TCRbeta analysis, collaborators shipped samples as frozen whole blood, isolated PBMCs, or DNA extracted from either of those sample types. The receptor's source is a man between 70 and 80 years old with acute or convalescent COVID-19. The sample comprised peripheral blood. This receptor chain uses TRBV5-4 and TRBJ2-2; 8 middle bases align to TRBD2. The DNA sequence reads TGTGCCAGCAGCTTGGAGGGACTAGCGAACACCGGGGAGCTGTTTTTT. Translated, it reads CASSLEGLANTGELFF. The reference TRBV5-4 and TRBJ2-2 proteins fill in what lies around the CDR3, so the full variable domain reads ETGVTQSPTHLIKTRGQQVTLRCSSQSGHNTVSWYQQALGQGPQFIFQYYREEENGRGNFPPRFSGLQFPNYSSELNVNALELDDSALYLCASSLEGLANTGELFFGEGSRLTVL.